The source of this T cell receptor beta chain is a study of shared clonotypes between healthy human individuals (dated by TCRdb to the early 2020s). Background for the entire study: The cohort included three men and a couple of women between 18 and 49 years of age. For each donor, CD4 naive and CD4 memory were each given three plates, CD8 naive was given two plates, and CD8 memory was given one plate. Blood TCR repertoires of five healthy adults were deeply sequenced to estimate repertoire size and the extent of clonotype sharing between individuals. To increase sequencing depth and limit assay-specific biases, TCR repertoire library preparation and sequencing were carried out by different laboratories using diverse techniques. Leukapheresis yielded between about 0.8 and 8.9 billion PBMCs per donor.

Using the deep immunoSEQ assay, TCR CDR3 regions were amplified from genomic DNA by multiplex PCR. Extracted genomic DNA from each cell subset was distributed evenly across all wells of several immunoSEQ 96-well plates, and each plate was treated as a replicate. Each replicate PCR for sorted subsets received roughly 0.2 ug genomic DNA, equal to tens of thousands of T cell genomes. The purified libraries were quantified using a Qubit 3.0 fluorometer, sized with a Bioanalyzer 2100, and then quantified again using the KAPA Library Quantification kit. A separate single-read 150-cycle Illumina NextSeq 550 flow cell was used to sequence each immunoSEQ 96-well plate. The authors' analysis ran thus. The immunoSEQ output contained only junctional sequences without quality scores, so filtering could not match that applied to full-length reads. To assign V/J genes and CDR3, sequences were annotated using PyIR, a Python wrapper for IgBLAST v1.9, with IMGT germline references. Reads with weak V/J assignments (E-value above 1e-6), missing CDR3, stop codons, out-of-frame junctions, or ambiguous translated residues were removed. V3J clonotypes were defined as sequences sharing an identical inferred V gene, J gene, and CDR3 amino acid sequence. Percentage overlap between repertoires was calculated by dividing the number of shared unique clonotypes by the size of the smaller repertoire. RTK rarefaction, the Chao1 estimator, and Recon v2.1 estimates of unobserved clonotypes were used to assess repertoire richness. For all TCRbeta clonotypes obtained by the gDNA method from a handful of donors, generation probabilities were computed with OLGA. The table was pulled from immuneACCESS by TCRdb, which kept in-frame rearrangements only. Such tables lose some clones; where checked, under half of the loss comes from unresolved V genes, and the rest has no known cause. D and trimming were read from the DNA, whereas the V and J calls and clone size are those reported in that table. Here the sample has about 2 million clones; around 96% occur a single time. The ten most abundant clones make up 1.2% of the sample.

Ends trimmed: V by 9 bases, J by 6 bases; bases unmatched to a gene: 4. Taken from the germline V gene, the CDR1 and CDR2 loops are SNHLY and FYNNEI. The CDR3, from cysteine to phenylalanine, totals 13 residues. The sequence is cut down to CDR3 DNA, 39 bases in frame from base 1. CD8 naive samples were CD45RO-negative cells positively selected for CCR7, giving a CD45RA+CCR7+ population that excluded TemRA cells. Donors were healthy HIV-negative adults with no recently reported acute infections or vaccinations. Every donor was a Caucasian adult residing in Nashville, Tennessee, USA. After blood collection by leukapheresis, PBMCs were isolated using Ficoll-Histopaque density gradient centrifugation and then cryopreserved in the vapor phase of liquid nitrogen. Analytical flow cytometry was used to check the purity and quantity of every magnetically sorted T cell population. Each sorted fraction had its genomic DNA isolated and then quantified by UV absorbance on a Nanodrop 2000c.

The paper's findings and limits, for the study overall: Larger estimated clonotype richness was generally found for naive subsets than for memory subsets. Approximately 5% of naive CD4, around 3.5% of naive CD8, approximately 2% of memory CD4, and approximately 0.39% of memory CD8 clonotypes were shared across several donors. Compared with non-shared clonotypes, the clonotypes found in all four sorted-subset donors had higher generation probabilities. Because the study included only a small number of donors, the genetic and exposure-history diversity represented was limited. Sampling was restricted to blood, and TCR repertoires in tissues likely differ from the TCR repertoires found in blood. Pairwise subsampling led to the expectation that sequencing depth would affect the degree of clonotype sharing among donors. Incomplete sequencing was indicated by rarefaction of sorted-subset datasets, despite the large sequencing depth.

Concerning this clone itself: There is no known antigen for this receptor. No much larger clonotype is one base removed from it; base qualities were not supplied.

The sequencing sample was made of naive CD8+ T cells sorted from blood. The intended sense of this specimen's cell subset or site label: CD45RA+CCR7+. The source of this sequence is a man aged 18 to 30 in good health. The chain joins TRBV2 to TRBJ1-4, with 10 central nucleotides matching TRBD1. The CDR3 in this case is CASRTGGDEKLFF. In nucleotides, the sequence is TGTGCCAGTCGGACAGGGGGGGATGAAAAACTGTTTTTT.